This T cell receptor beta chain was identified in a study of cytomegalovirus exposure and HLA in healthy donors. Findings and limits, study-wide: The majority of CMV-associated TCR beta chains were reported as apparently HLA-restricted in a later analysis. Judged likely to be a sequencing artifact was a cluster of highly shared sequence variants.

Notes on this clone: Its antigen is unidentified.

A multiplex PCR was run with 60 Vbeta primers and 13 Jbeta primers. The data were produced by immunoSEQ multiplex PCR, yet TCRdb's version contains in-frame clones alone and is incomplete. The sample has 150,000 to 200,000 clones, approximately 86% seen once. This CDR3 region has 13 residues. Trimming removed 6 bases from V and 3 bases from J, with 9 bases in between. Germline CDR1 is KGHSH and CDR2 is LQKENI. Material for sequencing was PBMCs. V is TRBV18 and J is TRBJ1-5; D possibly corresponds to TRBD1 (5 bases). This TCR was sampled from a woman between 18 and 29 years old in good health and CMV-seronegative. CDR3 DNA: TGTGCCAGCTCCCCGGGGGACAATCAGCCCCAGCATTTT. Translation: CASSPGDNQPQHF.